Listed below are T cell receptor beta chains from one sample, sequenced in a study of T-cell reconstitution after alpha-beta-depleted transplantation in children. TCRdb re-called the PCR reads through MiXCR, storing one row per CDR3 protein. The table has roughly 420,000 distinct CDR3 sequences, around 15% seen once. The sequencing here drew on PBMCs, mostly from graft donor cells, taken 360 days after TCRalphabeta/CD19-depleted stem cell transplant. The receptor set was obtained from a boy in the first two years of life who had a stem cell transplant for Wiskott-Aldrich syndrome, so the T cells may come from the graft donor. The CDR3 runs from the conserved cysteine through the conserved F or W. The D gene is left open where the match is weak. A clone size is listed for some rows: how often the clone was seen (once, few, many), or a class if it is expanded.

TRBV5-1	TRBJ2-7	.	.	CASSLSGASYEQYF	TGCGCCAGCAGCTTGTCTGGAGCTTCCTACGAGCAGTACTTC
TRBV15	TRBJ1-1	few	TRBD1	CATSRSLGGWEAEAFF	TGTGCCACCAGCAGGTCTCTAGGGGGCTGGGAGGCTGAAGCTTTCTTT
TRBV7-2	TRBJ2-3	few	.	CASSLLVWAGDTQYF	TGTGCCAGCAGCCTTTTAGTTTGGGCAGGAGATACGCAGTATTTT
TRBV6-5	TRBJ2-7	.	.	CASSFLPGPYEQYF	TGTGCCAGCAGCTTTCTCCCGGGTCCCTACGAGCAGTACTTC
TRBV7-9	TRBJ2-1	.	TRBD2	CASSLRLAGGTYNEQFF	TGTGCCAGCAGCTTAAGGCTAGCGGGAGGTACCTACAATGAGCAGTTCTTC
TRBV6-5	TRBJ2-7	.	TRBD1	CASSFDSWGQEQYF	TGTGCCAGCAGTTTCGATTCTTGGGGACAGGAGCAGTACTTC
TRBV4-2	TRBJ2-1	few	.	CASSQDLGANYNEQFF	TGTGCCAGCAGCCAAGATTTGGGGGCAAACTACAATGAGCAGTTCTTC
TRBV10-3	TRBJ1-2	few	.	CAIAGIYQISNYGYTF	TGTGCCATCGCTGGGATATACCAAATCTCTAACTATGGCTACACCTTC
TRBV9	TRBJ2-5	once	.	CASSVGAPKGTQYF	TGTGCCAGCAGCGTAGGAGCCCCCAAGGGGACCCAGTACTTC
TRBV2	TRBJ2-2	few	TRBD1	CASSRQGAYTGELFF	TGTGCCAGCAGTAGACAGGGGGCCTACACCGGGGAGCTGTTTTTT
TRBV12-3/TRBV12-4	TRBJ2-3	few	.	CASSFSNTQYF	TGTGCCAGCAGTTTTTCAAATACGCAGTATTTT
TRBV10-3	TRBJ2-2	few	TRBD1	CAIRWTGATTGELFF	TGTGCCATCAGGTGGACAGGGGCTACCACCGGGGAGCTGTTTTTT
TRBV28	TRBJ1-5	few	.	CASKLPGLGNQPQHF	TGTGCCAGCAAGTTACCAGGGTTAGGCAATCAGCCCCAGCATTTT
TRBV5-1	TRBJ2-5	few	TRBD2	CASSLGLAVIQETQYF	TGCGCCAGCAGCCTGGGACTAGCGGTAATTCAAGAGACCCAGTACTTC
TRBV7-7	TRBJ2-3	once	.	CASSLMPLADTQYF	TGTGCCAGCAGCCTGATGCCCTTAGCGGATACGCAGTATTTT
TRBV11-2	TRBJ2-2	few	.	CASSRLGHGELFF	TGTGCCAGCAGCCGACTTGGTCACGGGGAGCTGTTTTTT
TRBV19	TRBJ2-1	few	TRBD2	CASSTGTNSYNEQFF	TGTGCCAGTAGTACCGGGACTAACTCCTACAATGAGCAGTTCTTC
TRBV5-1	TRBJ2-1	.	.	CASSLSGSHSYNEQFF	TGCGCCAGCAGCCTTAGCGGAAGCCACTCCTACAATGAGCAGTTCTTC
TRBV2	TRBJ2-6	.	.	CASSLTRSGANVLTF	TGTGCCAGCAGTTTAACCCGCTCTGGGGCCAACGTCCTGACTTTC
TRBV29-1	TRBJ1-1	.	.	CSGELSMNTEAFF	TGCAGCGGGGAGCTCTCTATGAACACTGAAGCTTTCTTT
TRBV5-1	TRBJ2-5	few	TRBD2	CASSNGGAVETQYF	TGCGCCAGCAGCAACGGGGGGGCCGTGGAGACCCAGTACTTC
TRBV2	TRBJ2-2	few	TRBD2	CASRTSPGELFF	TGTGCCAGCAGGACTAGCCCCGGGGAGCTGTTTTTT
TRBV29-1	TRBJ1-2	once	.	CSVERGAYGYTF	TGCAGCGTAGAAAGAGGGGCCTATGGCTACACCTTC
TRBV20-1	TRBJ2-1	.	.	CSATLRSVQFF	TGCAGTGCTACCCTAAGGAGCGTACAGTTCTTC
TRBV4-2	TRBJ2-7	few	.	CASSHIWTGSYEQYF	TGTGCCAGCAGCCATATCTGGACGGGATCCTACGAGCAGTACTTC
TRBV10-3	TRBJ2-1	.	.	CAISSQGSYQFF	TGTGCCATCAGTTCACAGGGAAGCTACCAGTTCTTC
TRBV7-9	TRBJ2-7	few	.	CARSLDGTLNYEQYF	TGTGCCAGAAGCTTAGACGGGACTCTAAACTACGAGCAGTACTTC
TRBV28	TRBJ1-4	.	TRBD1	CASSFYNPTGTDEKLFF	TGTGCCAGCAGTTTTTACAATCCGACAGGGACGGATGAAAAACTGTTTTTT
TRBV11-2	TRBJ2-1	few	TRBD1	CASSTHPGTGQNEQFF	TGTGCCAGCAGCACCCACCCGGGGACAGGGCAAAATGAGCAGTTCTTC
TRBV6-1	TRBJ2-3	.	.	CASSRNPVDTQYF	TGTGCCAGCAGTAGAAACCCTGTCGATACGCAGTATTTT
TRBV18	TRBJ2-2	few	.	CASSPLGRTGELFF	TGTGCCAGCTCACCACTCGGCAGGACCGGGGAGCTGTTTTTT
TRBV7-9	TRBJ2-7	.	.	CASSLALGKAWAEQYF	TGTGCCAGCAGCTTAGCTTTGGGCAAAGCATGGGCCGAGCAGTACTTC
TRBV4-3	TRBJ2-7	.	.	CASSRTSTGYEQYF	TGCGCCAGCAGCCGAACCTCTACAGGCTACGAGCAGTACTTC
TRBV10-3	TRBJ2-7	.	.	CAINTRDGSYEQYF	TGTGCCATCAATACCCGGGACGGCTCCTACGAGCAGTACTTC
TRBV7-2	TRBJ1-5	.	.	CASSPAAGGNQPQHF	TGTGCCAGCAGCCCCGCGGCAGGGGGCAATCAGCCCCAGCATTTT
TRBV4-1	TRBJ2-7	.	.	CASSQVGIAYEQYF	TGCGCCAGCAGCCAAGTTGGTATAGCCTACGAGCAGTACTTC
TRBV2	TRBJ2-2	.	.	CASSETGIVYELFF	TGTGCCAGCAGTGAAACAGGAATAGTCTACGAGCTGTTTTTT
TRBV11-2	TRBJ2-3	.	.	CASSLYGISTDTQYF	TGTGCCAGCAGCTTATATGGGATTAGCACAGATACGCAGTATTTT
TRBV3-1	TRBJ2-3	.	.	CASSHAKSGTDTQYF	TGTGCCAGCAGCCATGCCAAGTCAGGCACAGATACGCAGTATTTT
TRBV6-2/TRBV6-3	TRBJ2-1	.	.	CASGQGKYNEQFF	TGTGCCAGCGGGCAGGGGAAATACAATGAGCAGTTCTTC
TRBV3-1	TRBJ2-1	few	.	CASSQEPGWYNEQFF	TGTGCCAGCAGCCAGGAGCCCGGGTGGTACAATGAGCAGTTCTTC
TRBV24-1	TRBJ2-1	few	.	CATSGLGHSYNEQFF	TGTGCCACCAGTGGTCTAGGACATTCCTACAATGAGCAGTTCTTC
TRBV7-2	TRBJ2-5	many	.	CASSLKSTRGETQYF	TGTGCCAGCAGCTTAAAGTCCACGAGGGGGGAGACCCAGTACTTC
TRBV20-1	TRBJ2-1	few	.	CSARAPRGASFVPSEQFF	TGCAGTGCTAGAGCTCCCCGAGGGGCCTCCTTTGTCCCCAGTGAGCAGTTCTTC
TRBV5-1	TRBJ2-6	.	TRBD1	CASSCSGTGALTTSGANVLTF	TGCGCCAGCAGCTGCTCCGGGACAGGGGCCCTTACAACCTCTGGGGCCAACGTCCTGACTTTC
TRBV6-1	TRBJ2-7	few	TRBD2	CASRWTSGRPYEQYF	TGTGCCAGCAGGTGGACTAGCGGGAGGCCCTACGAGCAGTACTTC
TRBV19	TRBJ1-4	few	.	CASKRGDSRGEKLFF	TGTGCCAGTAAGAGGGGGGATTCGCGGGGTGAAAAACTGTTTTTT
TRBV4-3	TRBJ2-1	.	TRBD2	CASSQDTSGRANEQFF	TGCGCCAGCAGCCAAGATACCAGCGGGAGGGCAAATGAGCAGTTCTTC
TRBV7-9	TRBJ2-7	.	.	CASSRASSSSYEQYF	TGTGCCAGCAGCCGTGCGTCTTCTAGCTCCTACGAGCAGTACTTC
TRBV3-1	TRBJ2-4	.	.	CASSQLWGRAKNIQYF	TGTGCCAGCAGCCAGCTATGGGGGAGAGCCAAAAACATTCAGTACTTC
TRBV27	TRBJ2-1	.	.	CASRPLLRADRSNEQFF	TGTGCCAGCAGGCCCCTCCTGAGGGCCGACAGGTCCAATGAGCAGTTCTTC
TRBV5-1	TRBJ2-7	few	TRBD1	CASSLYPMGTATYEQYF	TGCGCCAGCAGCTTGTACCCGATGGGGACAGCTACCTACGAGCAGTACTTC
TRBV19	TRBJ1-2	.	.	CASSPMGGVDYGYTF	TGTGCCAGTAGCCCTATGGGGGGGGTCGACTATGGCTACACCTTC
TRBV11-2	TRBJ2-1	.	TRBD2	CASSSGLAVNNEQFF	TGTGCCAGCAGCTCAGGACTAGCGGTAAACAATGAGCAGTTCTTC
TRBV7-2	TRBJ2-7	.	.	CASSLVGESEQYF	TGTGCCAGCAGCTTAGTGGGGGAAAGCGAGCAGTACTTC
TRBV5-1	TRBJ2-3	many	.	CASSSGTVSTDTQYF	TGCGCCAGCAGCTCGGGGACGGTTAGCACAGATACGCAGTATTTT
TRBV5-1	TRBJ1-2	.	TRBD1	CASSLWRGRGYGYTF	TGCGCCAGCAGCTTGTGGAGGGGGCGAGGCTATGGCTACACCTTC
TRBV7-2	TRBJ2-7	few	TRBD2	CASSRWTSRTYEQYF	TGTGCCAGCAGCCGGTGGACTAGCAGAACCTACGAGCAGTACTTC
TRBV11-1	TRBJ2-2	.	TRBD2	CASSLRTSGSKKRTGELFF	TGTGCCAGCAGCTTAAGGACTAGCGGGAGTAAAAAGCGCACCGGGGAGCTGTTTTTT
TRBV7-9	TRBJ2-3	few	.	CASSLFMADTQYF	TGTGCCAGCAGCTTATTCATGGCAGATACGCAGTATTTT